The present entry profiles one T cell receptor beta chain with its context. Trimming at V came to 4 bases and at J to 3 bases, leaving 8 bases not matched to a gene. The germline CDR1 and CDR2 sequences are GTSNPN and SVGIG (reference sequence). The CDR3 extends over 14 amino acids. The sample comes from a study of T-cell memory formation after mild COVID-19. One entry per CDR3 protein results from TCRdb running MiXCR on the 5' RACE reads. The sample has 300,000 to 400,000 distinct CDR3 sequences, about an eighth seen once; the top ten hold about a fifth. J is TRBJ1-2 and V is TRBV30; TRBD1 matches at 7 bases. Sample: PBMCs or a T cell subset sorted from them (not recorded which). This TCR was recovered from a man in his late teens or twenties who had mild COVID-19 (a few samples of this study predate the infection). Cell type and time point are not known. Here the CDR3 DNA reads TGTGCCTGGAAGGGGGCAGGGCGAGACTATGGCTACACCTTC. Its protein is CAWKGAGRDYGYTF.